The sequence of this TCR beta chain was determined in a study of blood T cell repertoires in COVID-19. The overall study: The samples span acute and convalescent COVID-19 from the United States, Italy and Spain. The analysed material was cDNA or gDNA that came from T cells, B-cell-depleted T cells, or PBMCs.

Original analysis: Using reference gene primer amplification, nucleated cell counts were estimated. Using immunoSEQ multiplex PCR, the repertoire was profiled, and TCRdb retains in-frame clones only, with some absent. The V and J calls and clone size were taken over from that table, and D and trimming were inferred from the DNA. The data hold more than 110,000 clones, with 75% to 85% observed a single time. V lost 3 bases, J lost 0 bases, and 11 bases stayed unmatched. The CDR3 is 17 residues long. Germline CDR1 is SGHNT and CDR2 is YENEEA. This clone was seen only a few times. The chain employs TRBV11-3 and TRBJ2-7; 7 bases are a match to TRBD1. The sequence derives from a woman older than 75 with active or convalescent COVID-19. The sample comprised peripheral blood. CDR3 residues: CASSFPWMGQSSYEQYF. CDR3 in DNA: TGTGCCAGCAGCTTCCCTTGGATGGGACAGAGCTCCTACGAGCAGTACTTC.